Following are 10 T cell receptor beta chains from one sample sequenced in a study of blood T cell repertoires in COVID-19. Sequenced by immunoSEQ multiplex PCR; TCRdb stores in-frame clones only, minus some. The table records about 190,000 clones, 82% of them present only once. The sample comprised peripheral blood. The receptors shown here come from a woman aged 60-70 years with COVID-19, enrolled during active disease.

The V call is TRBV24-1, the J call TRBJ2-3, with 8 bases matching TRBD1. The CDR3 sequence is 15 residues long. Germline values: CDR1 KGHDR, CDR2 SFDVKD. V lost 7 bases to trimming and J lost 5 bases; unmatched junction nucleotides: 10. This CDR3 is CATSDPQGAGDTQYF. As DNA, the CDR3 is TGTGCCACCAGCGATCCCCAGGGGGCGGGAGATACGCAGTATTTT.

V gene TRBV13 combines with J gene TRBJ1-1; D remains unclear. Trimming took 5 bases from V and 2 from J, leaving 12 bases between them. This CDR3 spans 14 amino acids. In germline, CDR1 is PRHDT, CDR2 FYEKMQ (reference sequence). The CDR3 nucleotides read TGTGCCAGCAGCCCCCTCCACGGTAACACTGAAGCTTTCTTT. It translates to CASSPLHGNTEAFF. Together with reference TRBV13 and TRBJ1-1, the CDR3 gives the full variable domain: AAGVIQSPRHLIKEKRETATLKCYPIPRHDTVYWYQQGPGQDPQFLISFYEKMQSDKGSIPDRFSAQQFSDYHSELNMSSLELGDSALYFCASSPLHGNTEAFFGQGTRLTVV.

This rearrangement joins TRBV6-5 to TRBJ1-6; unclear D gene. V was trimmed by 4 bases and J by 5 bases, leaving 9 bases between them. In germline, CDR1 is MNHEY, CDR2 SVGAGI. This CDR3 spans 14 amino acids. The CDR3 region is CASSSGSNNSPLHF. CDR3 DNA sequence: TGTGCCAGCAGTTCCGGGTCGAATAATTCACCCCTCCACTTT.

The V gene is TRBV19, the J gene TRBJ2-3; TRBD1 agrees at 7 bases. Germline lookup yields CDR1 LNHDA and CDR2 SQIVND (reference sequence). Germline trimming cut 4 bases from V and 1 base from J; bases unmatched to any gene: 8. CDR3 length: 16 residues. CDR3 nucleotides: TGTGCCAGTAGTAACCGACAGGGAAGGGGCACAGATACGCAGTATTTT. It specifies CASSNRQGRGTDTQYF.

The rearrangement joins TRBV28 to TRBJ1-2; 12 bases align to TRBD1. The V and J ends lost 7 bases and 8 bases, in that order; junction bases with no gene match: 8. Germline assignment: CDR1 MDHEN and CDR2 SYDVKM. The CDR3 is made up of 14 amino acids. The CDR3 DNA follows: TGTGCCAGCATGATTGGGGACAGGGGGCAAGGCTACACCTTC. This encodes CASMIGDRGQGYTF.

There are many counts of this clone. This specimen includes other DNA sequences encoding the same CDR3. The gene calls are TRBV5-1 and TRBJ1-1; a weak D match, TRBD1 (6 bases). This CDR3 has 15 residues. Trimming cost V 2 bases and J 0 bases, with 11 bases left between them. The germline V gene encodes CDR1 SGHRS and CDR2 YFSETQ. DNA of the CDR3: TGCGCCAGCAGCTTAGGTAGGGGGATGAACACTGAAGCTTTCTTT. Its translation is CASSLGRGMNTEAFF.

The V call is TRBV28, the J call TRBJ1-3; D remains unclear. Germline V gives CDR1 MDHEN, CDR2 SYDVKM. V shed 11 bases and J shed 0 bases, with 17 bases lying between them. CDR3 size: 15 residues. The chain's CDR3 is CASLGGSNSGNTIYF. DNA for the CDR3: TGTGCCTCGCTAGGCGGGAGTAACTCTGGAAACACCATATATTTT.

The CDR3 DNA sequence: TGTGCCAGCAGCCAAATCGACAGGGGGCGCGTGGGCTACACCTTC. It is translated as CASSQIDRGRVGYTF. The chain is built from TRBV4-2 and TRBJ1-2; 10 bases line up with TRBD1. The germline V gene has CDR1 LGHNA and CDR2 YNFKEQ. V shed 2 bases, J shed 8 bases, and the junction held 8 bases outside the gene matches. CDR3 length equals 15 residues.

This rearrangement joins TRBV19 to TRBJ2-5; TRBD1 aligns across 11 bases. This CDR3 has 16 residues. Germline CDR1 LNHDA, CDR2 SQIVND (reference sequence). Trimming at V came to 3 bases and at J to 5 bases, leaving 8 bases not matched to a gene. CDR3 DNA sequence: TGTGCCAGTAGTATCGGACAGGGGGCCTTACTGGAGACCCAGTACTTC. Encoded protein: CASSIGQGALLETQYF.

This chain connects TRBV27 to TRBJ1-5, with D hard to call. Trimming shortened V by 3 bases and J by 1 base, and 10 bases separated the two germline ends. This CDR3 comprises 15 residues. The germline CDR1 and CDR2 sequences are MNHEY and SMNVEV (reference sequence). The CDR3 protein is CASSFGRESNQPQHF. CDR3 nucleotide sequence: TGTGCCAGCAGTTTTGGGCGGGAAAGCAATCAGCCCCAGCATTTT.